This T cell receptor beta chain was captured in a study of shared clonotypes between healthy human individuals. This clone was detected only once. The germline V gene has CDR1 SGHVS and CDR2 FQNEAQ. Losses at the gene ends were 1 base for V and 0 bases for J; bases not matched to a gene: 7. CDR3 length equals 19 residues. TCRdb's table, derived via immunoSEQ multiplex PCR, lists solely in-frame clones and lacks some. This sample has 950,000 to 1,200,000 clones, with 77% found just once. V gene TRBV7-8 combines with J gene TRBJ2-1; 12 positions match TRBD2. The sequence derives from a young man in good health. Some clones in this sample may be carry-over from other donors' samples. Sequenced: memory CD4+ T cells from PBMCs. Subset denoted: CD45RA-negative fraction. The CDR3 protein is CASSLETSGSRSSYNEQFF. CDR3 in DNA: TGTGCCAGCAGCTTAGAGACTAGCGGGAGTAGGAGCTCCTACAATGAGCAGTTCTTC.